A single sample gave rise to the 15 T cell receptor beta chains below, sequenced in a study of T-cell reconstitution after alpha-beta-depleted transplantation in children. During its preparation, the TCRbeta library received unique molecular identifiers. TCRdb used MiXCR to reprocess the PCR reads, holding one entry per CDR3 protein. The sample holds more than 200,000 distinct CDR3 sequences, roughly 25% seen once. Sample: PBMCs, taken before TCRalphabeta/CD19-depleted stem cell transplant. The receptor set was obtained from a girl aged 2-9 years with Fanconi anemia, due to receive a stem cell transplant.

This clonotype was observed a handful of times. The chain couples TRBV7-2 to TRBJ2-3; 8 positions match TRBD2. The germline gives CDR1 SGHTA, CDR2 FQGNSA. The ends lost 6 bases at V and 0 bases at J; junction bases unmatched: 5. This CDR3 spans 15 amino acids. This chain's CDR3 is CASSTSGTSTDTQYF. The CDR3 DNA is TGTGCCAGCAGTACTAGCGGAACTAGCACAGATACGCAGTATTTT.

This clonotype came up a few times. The CDR3 sequence: CASSLTGVNYGYTF. The CDR3 region has the DNA TGCGCCAGCAGCTTGACAGGGGTGAACTATGGCTACACCTTC. The chain uses TRBV5-1 and TRBJ1-2; 7 bases align to TRBD1. V was clipped by 1 base and J by 2 bases; unmatched bases: 2. CDR3 length equals 14 residues. Germline CDR1 reads SGHRS; CDR2 reads YFSETQ.

The chain is built from TRBV30 and TRBJ2-3; D remains ambiguous. From germline, CDR1 is GTSNPN and CDR2 SVGIG (reference sequence). With 0 bases removed from V and 6 bases from J, the gap between germline ends came to 19 bases. CDR3 length equals 16 residues. The CDR3 is CAWSVGSLKKKDTQYF. CDR3 DNA sequence: TGTGCCTGGAGTGTGGGATCACTAAAAAAGAAGGATACGCAGTATTTT.

The chain combines TRBV20-1 with TRBJ1-1; maybe TRBD1 (5 bases). The CDR3 runs 12 residues. Trimming took off 3 bases at V and 4 bases at J, with 9 bases between the two ends. Per the germline V gene, CDR1 is DFQATT and CDR2 is SNEGSKA (reference sequence). CDR3 bases: TGCAGTGCTAGTCAGGGTTTCACTGAAGCTTTCTTT. This sequence encodes CSASQGFTEAFF.

The chain joins TRBV21-1 to TRBJ2-7; the D call of TRBD1 is as the table states it, not checked on the DNA. TRBV21-1 is shown as a pseudogene. The CDR3 totals 13 residues. CDR3 sequence reads: CASFSGADYEQYF. CDR3 nucleotides: TGTGCCAGCTTTTCGGGGGCGGACTACGAGCAGTACTTC.

This clonotype was recorded at least ten times. The rearrangement uses TRBV6-1 and TRBJ2-7, with 8 nucleotides matching TRBD2. From germline, CDR1 is MNHNS and CDR2 SASEGT. V trimming: 6 bases; J trimming: 2 bases; junction bases outside the gene matches: 6. This CDR3 region has 14 residues. This CDR3 is CASRLPSGPYEQYF. The CDR3 DNA sequence: TGTGCCAGCAGGCTTCCTAGCGGGCCCTACGAGCAGTACTTC.

This clonotype was counted ten times or more. The rearrangement links TRBV15 to TRBJ2-7, with unresolved D. Trimming cost V 1 base and J 3 bases, with 4 bases left between them. Germline-derived CDR1 and CDR2 are LNHNV and YYDKDF (reference sequence). The CDR3 length is 12 residues. CDR3 sequence reads: CATSRVGYEQYF. CDR3 DNA sequence: TGTGCCACCAGCAGAGTGGGCTACGAGCAGTACTTC. Filled out from reference TRBV15 and TRBJ2-7, the complete variable domain reads DAMVIQNPRYQVTQFGKPVTLSCSQTLNHNVMYWYQQKSSQAPKLLFHYYDKDFNNEADTPDNFQSRRPNTSFCFLDIRSPGLGDTAMYLCATSRVGYEQYFGPGTRLTVT.

This clonotype came up many times. The rearrangement uses TRBV29-1 and TRBJ2-6; 7 bases map to TRBD1. The CDR3 totals 19 residues. V lost 8 bases, J lost 0 bases, and 19 bases stayed unmatched. Germline V gives CDR1 SQVTM, CDR2 ANQGSEA. In DNA form, the CDR3 reads TGCAGCCCAGAATTGCCCACACAGGGGAGAGCCTCTGGGGCCAACGTCCTGACTTTC. This translates into CSPELPTQGRASGANVLTF. Full variable domain (rest looked up from reference TRBV29-1 and TRBJ2-6): SAVISQKPSRDICQRGTSLTIQCQVDSQVTMMFWYRQQPGQSLTLIATANQGSEATYESGFVIDKFPISRPNLTFSTLTVSNMSPEDSSIYLCSPELPTQGRASGANVLTFGAGSRLTVL.

This clonotype has just one count. The V call is TRBV5-1, the J call TRBJ2-6, with D possibly TRBD1 on 5 matching bases. Germline V gene data show CDR1 as SGHRS and CDR2 as YFSETQ. Trimming took off 3 bases at V and 0 bases at J, with 16 bases between the two ends. This CDR3 comprises 18 residues. For the CDR3, the DNA is TGCGCCAGCAGCTCGACCTTACAGGTTAGCTCTGGGGCCAACGTCCTGACTTTC. Its protein product is CASSSTLQVSSGANVLTF.

This clonotype was detected ten times or more. The chain is built from TRBV20-1 and TRBJ2-5; weak D call: TRBD2 (7 bases). Trimming removed 2 bases at V and 2 bases at J, with 12 bases between. The CDR3 spans 14 residues. CDR1 DFQATT and CDR2 SNEGSKA come from the germline V gene (reference sequence). The CDR3 spells CSARPGGTQETQYF. CDR3 sequence (DNA): TGCAGTGCTAGACCGGGGGGCACTCAAGAGACCCAGTACTTC.

This clonotype was seen ten or more times. The chain joins TRBV20-1 to TRBJ2-7, with 8 bases lining up with TRBD2. The CDR3 loop spans 15 amino acids. Germline V gives CDR1 DFQATT, CDR2 SNEGSKA (reference sequence). V gave up 0 bases and J gave up 4 bases; unmatched junction bases: 8. The CDR3 is CSARDRGRLAYEQYF. The CDR3, as DNA: TGCAGTGCTAGAGACAGAGGCAGACTAGCGTACGAGCAGTACTTC.

There are a few counts of this clonotype. The chain is built from TRBV20-1 and TRBJ2-7, with D tentatively TRBD1 or TRBD2 (5 bases each). The CDR3 loop spans 14 amino acids. Looked up from germline, CDR1 is DFQATT and CDR2 is SNEGSKA (reference sequence). V lost 2 bases and J 0 bases, leaving 11 bases between the germline ends. CDR3 DNA sequence: TGCAGTGCTAGATTTCGGGGCACCTCCTACGAGCAGTACTTC. Translation gives CSARFRGTSYEQYF.

In its sample, this clonotype was seen many times. The CDR3 region has the DNA TGCAGCGTCTCCTGGACGAGGGGCTACGAGCAGTACTTC. Protein product: CSVSWTRGYEQYF. This chain connects TRBV29-1 to TRBJ2-7, with D possibly called TRBD1 or TRBD2 (5 bases each). Germline values: CDR1 SQVTM, CDR2 ANQGSEA. The germline V and J ends were trimmed by 6 bases and 3 bases, with 15 bases remaining between them. CDR3 length: 13 amino acids.

The V gene is TRBV7-6, the J gene TRBJ2-7, with 10 bases that match TRBD2. CDR1 SGHVS and CDR2 FNYEAQ come from the germline V gene. The CDR3 sequence is 16 residues long. V lost 5 bases to trimming and J lost 1 base; unmatched junction nucleotides: 8. The CDR3 reads CASSRDGTSASYEQYF. The CDR3, as DNA: TGTGCCAGCAGCAGAGACGGGACTAGCGCATCCTACGAGCAGTACTTC.

This chain uses TRBV5-6 with TRBJ2-7; no definite D call. Germline V gene lookup returns CDR1 SGHDT and CDR2 YYEEEE. Trimming stripped 0 bases from V and 4 bases from J, with 14 bases between. The CDR3 runs 15 residues. The CDR3 coding sequence is TGTGCCAGCAGCTTGGGAGGCGGCGCCGGGTACGAGCAGTACTTC. Its protein is CASSLGGGAGYEQYF.